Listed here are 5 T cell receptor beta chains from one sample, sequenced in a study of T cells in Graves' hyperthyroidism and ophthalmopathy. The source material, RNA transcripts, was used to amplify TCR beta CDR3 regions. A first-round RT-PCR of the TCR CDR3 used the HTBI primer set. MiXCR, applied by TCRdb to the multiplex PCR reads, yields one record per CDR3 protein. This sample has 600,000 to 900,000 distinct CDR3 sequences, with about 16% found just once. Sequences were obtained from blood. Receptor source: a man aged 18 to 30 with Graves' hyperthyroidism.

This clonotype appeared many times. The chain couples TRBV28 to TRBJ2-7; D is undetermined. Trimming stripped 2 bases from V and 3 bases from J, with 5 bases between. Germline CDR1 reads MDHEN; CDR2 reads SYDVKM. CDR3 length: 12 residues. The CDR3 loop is CASSLRNYEQYF. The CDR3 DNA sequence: TGTGCCAGCAGTTTAAGGAACTACGAGCAGTACTTC.

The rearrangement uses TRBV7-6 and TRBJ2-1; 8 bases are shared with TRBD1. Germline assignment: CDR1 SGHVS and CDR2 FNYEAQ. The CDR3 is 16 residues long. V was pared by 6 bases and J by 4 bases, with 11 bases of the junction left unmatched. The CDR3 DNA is TGTGCCAGCAGTTCCCTCAAGGGACAGGTATACAATGAGCAGTTCTTC. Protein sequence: CASSSLKGQVYNEQFF.

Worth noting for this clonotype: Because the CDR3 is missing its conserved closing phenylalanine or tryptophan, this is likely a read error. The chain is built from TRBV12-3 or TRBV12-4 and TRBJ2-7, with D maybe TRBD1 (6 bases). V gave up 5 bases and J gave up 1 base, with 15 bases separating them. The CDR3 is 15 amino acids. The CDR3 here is CASSPEGGFSYEQYS. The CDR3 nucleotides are TGTGCCAGCAGTCCGGAAGGGGGTTTTTCCTACGAGCAGTACTCC.

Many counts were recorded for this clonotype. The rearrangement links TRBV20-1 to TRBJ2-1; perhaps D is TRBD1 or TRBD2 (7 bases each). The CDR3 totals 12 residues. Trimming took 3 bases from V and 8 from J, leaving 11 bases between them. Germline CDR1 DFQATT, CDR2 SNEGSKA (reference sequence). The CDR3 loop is CSARPGGDEQFF. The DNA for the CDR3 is TGCAGTGCTAGGCCAGGGGGGGATGAGCAGTTCTTC.

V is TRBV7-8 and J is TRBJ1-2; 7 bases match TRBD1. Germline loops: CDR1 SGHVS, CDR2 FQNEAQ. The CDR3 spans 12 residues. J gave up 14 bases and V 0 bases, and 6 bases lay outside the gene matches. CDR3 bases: TGTGCCAGCAGCTTAGCTCGACAGGGCCCAACCTTC. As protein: CASSLARQGPTF.